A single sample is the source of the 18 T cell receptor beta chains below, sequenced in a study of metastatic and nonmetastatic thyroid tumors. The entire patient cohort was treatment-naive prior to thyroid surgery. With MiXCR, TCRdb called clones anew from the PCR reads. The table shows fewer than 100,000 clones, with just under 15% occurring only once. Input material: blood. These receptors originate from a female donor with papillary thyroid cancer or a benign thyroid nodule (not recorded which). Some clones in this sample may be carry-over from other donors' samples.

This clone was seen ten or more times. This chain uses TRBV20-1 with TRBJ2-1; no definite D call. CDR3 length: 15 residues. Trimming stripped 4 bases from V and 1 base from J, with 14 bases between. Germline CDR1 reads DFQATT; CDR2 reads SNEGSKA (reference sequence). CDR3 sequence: CSAKRRLRSYNEQFF. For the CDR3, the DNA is TGCAGTGCTAAGAGGCGACTTCGATCCTACAATGAGCAGTTCTTC.

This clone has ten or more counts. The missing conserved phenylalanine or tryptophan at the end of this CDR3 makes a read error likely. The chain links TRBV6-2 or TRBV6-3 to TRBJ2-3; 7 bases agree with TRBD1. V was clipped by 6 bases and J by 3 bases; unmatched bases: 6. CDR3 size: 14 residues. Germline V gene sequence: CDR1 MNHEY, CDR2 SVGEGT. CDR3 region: CASRRTGITDTQYL. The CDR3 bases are TGTGCCAGCAGACGGACAGGAATTACAGATACGCAGTATCTT.

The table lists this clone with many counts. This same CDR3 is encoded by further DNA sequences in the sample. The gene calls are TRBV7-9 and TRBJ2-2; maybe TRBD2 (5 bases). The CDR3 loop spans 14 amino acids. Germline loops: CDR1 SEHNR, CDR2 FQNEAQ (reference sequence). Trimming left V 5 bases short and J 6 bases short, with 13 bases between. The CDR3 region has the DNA TGTGCCAGCAGCAGGGATCAGGAGGCCGGGGAGCTGTTTTTT. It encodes CASSRDQEAGELFF.

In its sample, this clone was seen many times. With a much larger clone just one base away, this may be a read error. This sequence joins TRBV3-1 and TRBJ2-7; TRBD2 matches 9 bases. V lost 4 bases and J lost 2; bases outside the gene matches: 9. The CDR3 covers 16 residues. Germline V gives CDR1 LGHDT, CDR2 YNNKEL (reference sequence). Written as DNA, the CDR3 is TGTGCCAGCAGCCGAATGTCAGCGGGGGGCCCCTACGAGCAGTACTTC. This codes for CASSRMSAGGPYEQYF.

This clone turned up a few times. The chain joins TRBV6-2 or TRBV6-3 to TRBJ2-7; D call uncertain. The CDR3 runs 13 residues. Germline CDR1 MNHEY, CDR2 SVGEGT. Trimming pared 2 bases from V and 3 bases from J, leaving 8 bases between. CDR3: CASSYGEIYEQYF. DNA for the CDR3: TGTGCCAGCAGTTACGGTGAAATCTACGAGCAGTACTTC.

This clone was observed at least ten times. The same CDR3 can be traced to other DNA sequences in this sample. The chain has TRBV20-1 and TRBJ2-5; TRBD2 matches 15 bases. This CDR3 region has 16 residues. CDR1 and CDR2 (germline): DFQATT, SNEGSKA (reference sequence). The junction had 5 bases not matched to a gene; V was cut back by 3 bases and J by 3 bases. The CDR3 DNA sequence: TGCAGTGCTAGCCGGACTAGCGGGGGGGCGGAAGAGACCCAGTACTTC. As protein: CSASRTSGGAEETQYF.

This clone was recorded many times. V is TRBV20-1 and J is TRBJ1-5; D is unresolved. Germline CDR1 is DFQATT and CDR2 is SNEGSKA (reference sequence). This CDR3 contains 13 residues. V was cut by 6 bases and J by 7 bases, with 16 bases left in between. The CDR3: CSALTPGGQPQHF. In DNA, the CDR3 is TGCAGTGCCCTGACCCCCGGAGGGCAGCCCCAGCATTTT.

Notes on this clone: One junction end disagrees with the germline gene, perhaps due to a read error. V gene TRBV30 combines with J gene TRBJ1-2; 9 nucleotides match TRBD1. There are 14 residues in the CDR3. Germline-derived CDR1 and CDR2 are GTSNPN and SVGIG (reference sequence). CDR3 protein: CAYAAATGGNCYTF. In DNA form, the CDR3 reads TGCGCCTACGCAGCCGCGACAGGGGGTAATTGCTACACCTTC.

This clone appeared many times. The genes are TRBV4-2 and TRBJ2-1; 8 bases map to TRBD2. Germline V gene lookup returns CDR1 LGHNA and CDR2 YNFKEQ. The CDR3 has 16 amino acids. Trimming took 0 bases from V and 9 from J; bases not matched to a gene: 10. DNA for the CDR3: TGTGCCAGCAGCCAAGATTTGGCGGGGGGCCGTGGTGAGCAGTTCTTC. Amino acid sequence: CASSQDLAGGRGEQFF.

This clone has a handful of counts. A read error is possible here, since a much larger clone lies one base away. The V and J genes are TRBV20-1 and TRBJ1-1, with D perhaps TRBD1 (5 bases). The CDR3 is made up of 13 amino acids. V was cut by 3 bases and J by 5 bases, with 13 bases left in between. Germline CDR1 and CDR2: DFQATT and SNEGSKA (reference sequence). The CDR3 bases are TGCAGTGCTAGGGGGCCGGTGGGAACTGAAGCTTTCTTT. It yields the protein CSARGPVGTEAFF.

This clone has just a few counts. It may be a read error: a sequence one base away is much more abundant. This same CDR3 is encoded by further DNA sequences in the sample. Written as DNA, the CDR3 is TGTGCCAGCAGCTTACTAGCGGGTAGCTCCTACGAGCAGTACTTC. Translated, it gives CASSLLAGSSYEQYF. The chain combines TRBV11-2 with TRBJ2-7; 8 nucleotides line up with TRBD2. The length of the CDR3 is 15 residues. The V gene's germline CDR1 is SGHAT and CDR2 FQNNGV. V shed 2 bases, J shed 0 bases, and the junction held 3 bases outside the gene matches.

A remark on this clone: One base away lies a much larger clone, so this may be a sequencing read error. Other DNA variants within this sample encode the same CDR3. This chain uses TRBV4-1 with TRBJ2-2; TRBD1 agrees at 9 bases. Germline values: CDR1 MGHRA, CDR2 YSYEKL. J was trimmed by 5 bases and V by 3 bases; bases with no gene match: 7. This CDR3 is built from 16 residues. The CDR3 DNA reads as TGCGCCAGCAGCCACCCTGGACAGGGGAAAACCGGGGAGCTGTTTTTT. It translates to CASSHPGQGKTGELFF.

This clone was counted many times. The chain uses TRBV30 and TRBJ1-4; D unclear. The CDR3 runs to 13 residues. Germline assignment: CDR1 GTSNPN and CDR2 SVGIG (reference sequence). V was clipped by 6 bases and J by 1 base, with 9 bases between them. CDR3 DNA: TGTGCCTGCAAACTCGGAACTAATGAAAAACTGTTTTTT. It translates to CACKLGTNEKLFF.

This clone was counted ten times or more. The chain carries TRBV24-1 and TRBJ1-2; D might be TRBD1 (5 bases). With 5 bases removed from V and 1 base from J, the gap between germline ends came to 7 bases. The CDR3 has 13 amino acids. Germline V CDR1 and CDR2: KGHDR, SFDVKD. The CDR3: CATSGQNNYGYTF. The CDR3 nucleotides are TGTGCCACCAGTGGACAGAATAACTATGGCTACACCTTC.

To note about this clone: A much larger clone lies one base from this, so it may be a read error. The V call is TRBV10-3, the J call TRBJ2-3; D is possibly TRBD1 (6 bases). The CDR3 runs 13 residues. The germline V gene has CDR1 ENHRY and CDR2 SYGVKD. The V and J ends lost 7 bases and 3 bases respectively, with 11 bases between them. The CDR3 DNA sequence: TGTGCCATCACATGGGGGCCGACAGATACGCAGTATTTT. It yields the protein CAITWGPTDTQYF.

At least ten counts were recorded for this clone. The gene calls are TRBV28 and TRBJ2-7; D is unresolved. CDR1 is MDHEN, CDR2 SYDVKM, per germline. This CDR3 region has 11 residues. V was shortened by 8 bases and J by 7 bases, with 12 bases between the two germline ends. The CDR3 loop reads CASGWDWEQYF. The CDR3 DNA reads TGTGCCAGCGGCTGGGATTGGGAGCAGTACTTC.

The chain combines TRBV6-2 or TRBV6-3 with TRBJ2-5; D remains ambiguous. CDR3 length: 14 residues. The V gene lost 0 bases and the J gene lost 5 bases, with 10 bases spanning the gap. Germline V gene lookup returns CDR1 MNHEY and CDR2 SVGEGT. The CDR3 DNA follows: TGTGCCAGCAGTTACTCGAGTTGGGGTGAGACCCAGTACTTC. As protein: CASSYSSWGETQYF.

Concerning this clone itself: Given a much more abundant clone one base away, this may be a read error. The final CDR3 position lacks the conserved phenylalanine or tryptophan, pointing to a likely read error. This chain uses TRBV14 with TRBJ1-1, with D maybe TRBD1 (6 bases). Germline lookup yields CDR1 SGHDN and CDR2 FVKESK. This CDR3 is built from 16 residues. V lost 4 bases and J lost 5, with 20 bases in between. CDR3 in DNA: TGTGCCAGCAGCCCCCCTGGAGGGGGGCTATGGACTGAAGCTTTCTCT. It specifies CASSPPGGGLWTEAFS.